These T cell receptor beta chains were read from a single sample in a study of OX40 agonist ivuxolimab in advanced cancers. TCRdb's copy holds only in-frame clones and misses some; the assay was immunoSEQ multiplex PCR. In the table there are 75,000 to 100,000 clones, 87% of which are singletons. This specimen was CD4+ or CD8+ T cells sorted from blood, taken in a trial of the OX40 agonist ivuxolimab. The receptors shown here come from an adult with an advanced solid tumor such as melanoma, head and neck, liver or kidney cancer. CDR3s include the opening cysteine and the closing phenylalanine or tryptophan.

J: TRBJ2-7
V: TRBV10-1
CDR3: CASSDSGRGTVEQYF

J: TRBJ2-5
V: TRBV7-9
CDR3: CASSPGGGVETQYF

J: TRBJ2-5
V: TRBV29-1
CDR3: CSVDTGGKTQYF

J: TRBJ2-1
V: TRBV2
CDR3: CASYRGLLNNEQFF

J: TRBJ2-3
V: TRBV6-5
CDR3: CASSSRTPQDTQYF

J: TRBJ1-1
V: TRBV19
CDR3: CASKGRYTEAFF

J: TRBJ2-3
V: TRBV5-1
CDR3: CASTPMGRGGTDTQYF

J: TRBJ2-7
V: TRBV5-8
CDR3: CASSLPSGDTYEQYF

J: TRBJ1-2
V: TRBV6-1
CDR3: CASRTGDGYTF

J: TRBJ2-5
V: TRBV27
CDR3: CASSAGHGETQYF

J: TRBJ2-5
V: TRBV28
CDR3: CASSLGALGGAQETQYF

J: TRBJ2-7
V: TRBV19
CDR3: CASSIDLTYEQYF

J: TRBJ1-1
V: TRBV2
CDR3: CASSERSPQAFF

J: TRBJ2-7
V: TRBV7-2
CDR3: CASSLYKVTYEQYF

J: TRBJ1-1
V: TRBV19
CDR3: CASSSRAGPGNTEAFF

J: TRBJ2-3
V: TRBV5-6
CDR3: CASSLTVTADTQYF

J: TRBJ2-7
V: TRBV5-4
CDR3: CASAPGTDPYEQYF

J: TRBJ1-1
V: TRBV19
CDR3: CASRRPLRDTEAFF

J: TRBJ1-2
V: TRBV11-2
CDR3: CASSLNLYGYTF

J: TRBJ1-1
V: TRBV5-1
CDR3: CASSLEGGNTEAFF

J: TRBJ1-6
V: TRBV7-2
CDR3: CASSSGAGDWSPLHF

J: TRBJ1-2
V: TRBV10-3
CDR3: CAISDFTGGAYGYTF

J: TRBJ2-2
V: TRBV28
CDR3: CASSFTQPAGELFF